What follows are 32 T cell receptor beta chains derived from one specimen sequenced in a study of blood T cell repertoires in COVID-19. The data were produced by immunoSEQ multiplex PCR, yet TCRdb's version contains in-frame clones alone and is incomplete. The sample shows around 20,000 clones, approximately 91% of them seen only once. Input material: peripheral blood. Source of these receptors: a human donor in a cohort sampled during active COVID-19. The donor label of this sample is uncertain.

This clone was recorded a few times. The rearrangement links TRBV19 to TRBJ1-1, with a possible D match to TRBD1 (6 bases). The length of the CDR3 is 13 residues. Germline CDR1 is LNHDA and CDR2 is SQIVND (reference sequence). V gave up 2 bases and J gave up 6 bases, with 10 bases separating them. The CDR3 sequence is CASSINRDAEAFF. The CDR3 DNA reads as TGTGCCAGTAGTATAAACAGGGACGCTGAAGCTTTCTTT.

This chain connects TRBV25-1 to TRBJ2-2; the D is unclear. CDR1 and CDR2 (germline): MGHDK, SYGVNS. This CDR3 is 14 amino acids long. V was pared by 3 bases and J by 0 bases, with 5 bases between. The chain's CDR3 is CASSDNTNTGELFF. The DNA of the CDR3 is TGTGCCAGCAGTGATAATACGAACACCGGGGAGCTGTTTTTT.

In DNA form, the CDR3 reads TGTGCCAGCAGCTTGGGGGTGACTTCAGGGGTTAAAAACATTCAGTACTTC. Protein product: CASSLGVTSGVKNIQYF. The gene calls are TRBV7-2 and TRBJ2-4; D is perhaps TRBD1 (6 bases). V dropped 3 bases and J dropped 4 bases, with 19 bases sitting between them. Germline CDR1 SGHTA, CDR2 FQGNSA. This CDR3 is built from 17 residues.

The chain is built from TRBV21-1 and TRBJ2-7; TRBD2 is the table's D call and was not checked against the DNA. TRBV21-1 is a documented pseudogene. The CDR3 contains 16 residues. CDR3 nucleotides: TGTGCCAGCAGCTGGCTTCTAGCGGGAGGGCCCTACGAGCAGTACTTC. It encodes CASSWLLAGGPYEQYF.

This chain joins TRBV5-6 and TRBJ1-5, with a tentative D call TRBD1 (6 bases). CDR1 is SGHDT and CDR2 is YYEEEE in the germline V gene. The CDR3 runs to 16 residues. The germline V and J ends were trimmed by 2 bases and 6 bases, with 18 bases remaining between them. For the CDR3, the DNA is TGTGCCAGCAGCTTCTACAGGGTCGGAGTGCGTCAGCCCCAGCATTTT. Its protein is CASSFYRVGVRQPQHF.

The chain employs TRBV10-3 and TRBJ2-7; 7 nucleotides match TRBD1. CDR1 and CDR2 from the germline V gene are ENHRY and SYGVKD. J lost 5 bases, V lost 3 bases, and 7 bases had no gene match. There are 14 residues in the CDR3. CDR3 in amino acids: CAISERQGVHEQYF. The CDR3 DNA reads TGTGCCATCAGTGAAAGACAGGGAGTCCACGAGCAGTACTTC.

This chain links TRBV11-3 with TRBJ2-5; TRBD1 aligns across 9 bases. This CDR3 contains 14 residues. V shed 5 bases and J 2 bases; nucleotides not matched to a gene: 3. Per germline, CDR1 SGHNT and CDR2 YENEEA. CDR3: CASSRDRAQETQYF. CDR3 DNA sequence: TGTGCCAGCAGCCGGGACAGGGCGCAAGAGACCCAGTACTTC.

The chain uses TRBV30 and TRBJ2-5; TRBD2 matches 9 bases. CDR3 length: 16 residues. Germline lookup yields CDR1 GTSNPN and CDR2 SVGIG (reference sequence). V shed 0 bases and J 2 bases; nucleotides not matched to a gene: 7. The CDR3 region is CAWSVPAGGPQETQYF. DNA of the CDR3: TGTGCCTGGAGTGTCCCGGCGGGAGGGCCTCAAGAGACCCAGTACTTC.

J is TRBJ1-6 and V is TRBV5-5, with D maybe TRBD1 (6 bases). Germline CDR1 and CDR2: SGHKS and YYEKEE (reference sequence). The V and J ends lost 2 bases and 0 bases respectively, with 12 bases between them. The CDR3 is made up of 17 amino acids. CDR3 nucleotides: TGTGCCAGCAGCTTCACGCAGGGGAGCTCCTATAATTCACCCCTCCACTTT. Residues: CASSFTQGSSYNSPLHF.

This clone was counted a few times. The chain joins TRBV4-2 to TRBJ2-3, with TRBD2 identical over 10 bases. Germline CDR1 reads LGHNA; CDR2 reads YNFKEQ. This CDR3 is 17 amino acids long. Trimming at V came to 0 bases and at J to 2 bases, leaving 5 bases not matched to a gene. The chain's CDR3 is CASSQDGLAEVTDTQYF. CDR3 DNA: TGTGCCAGCAGCCAAGATGGACTAGCGGAAGTCACAGATACGCAGTATTTT.

This clone came up once. The J gene is TRBJ1-5, the V gene TRBV6-1; D perhaps matches TRBD1 (6 bases). Germline V lookup: CDR1 MNHNS, CDR2 SASEGT. The CDR3 totals 15 residues. V was pared by 1 base and J by 5 bases, with 12 bases between. The CDR3, as DNA: TGTGCCAGCAGTGAAGGGGACACCTCCTATCAGCCCCAGCATTTT. Its translation: CASSEGDTSYQPQHF.

The chain is built from TRBV29-1 and TRBJ2-5; 7 nucleotides align to TRBD2. The germline V gene encodes CDR1 SQVTM and CDR2 ANQGSEA. This CDR3 has 14 amino acids. Losses at the gene ends were 6 bases for V and 4 bases for J; bases not matched to a gene: 11. Written as DNA, the CDR3 is TGCAGCGTCGGCCGGGACTACGGAGGAGAGACCCAGTACTTC. The encoded protein is CSVGRDYGGETQYF.

This rearrangement joins TRBV6-5 to TRBJ2-7; 10 bases are a match to TRBD2. The CDR3 consists of 14 residues. In germline, CDR1 is MNHEY, CDR2 SVGAGI. Trimming removed 7 bases from V and 6 bases from J; junction bases left unmatched: 9. The DNA for the CDR3 is TGTGCCAGCATTCGAGCGGGAGGGCCTGGCGAGCAGTACTTC. It translates to CASIRAGGPGEQYF.

The chain couples TRBV7-9 to TRBJ2-1; D unclear. This CDR3 is built from 15 residues. Between the trimmed V and J ends, which lost 5 bases and 0 bases, there was a span of 11 bases. CDR1 and CDR2 from the germline V gene are SEHNR and FQNEAQ (reference sequence). The CDR3 region is CASSPGRSSYNEQFF. As DNA, the CDR3 is TGTGCCAGCAGCCCTGGCCGGAGCTCCTACAATGAGCAGTTCTTC. Full variable domain (rest looked up from reference TRBV7-9 and TRBJ2-1): DTGVSQNPRHKITKRGQNVTFRCDPISEHNRLYWYRQTLGQGPEFLTYFQNEAQLEKSRLLSDRFSAERPKGSFSTLEIQRTEQGDSAMYLCASSPGRSSYNEQFFGPGTRLTVL.

The V gene is TRBV9, the J gene TRBJ2-3; unclear D gene. The CDR3 totals 13 residues. The germline CDR1 and CDR2 sequences are SGDLS and YYNGEE. Trimming removed 1 base from V and 3 bases from J, with 6 bases in between. CDR3 region: CASSVSRTDTQYF. CDR3 DNA sequence: TGTGCCAGCAGCGTAAGCAGGACAGATACGCAGTATTTT.

This sequence joins TRBV18 and TRBJ2-1; D might be TRBD2 (5 bases). CDR1 and CDR2 (germline): KGHSH, LQKENI. Trimming removed 6 bases from V and 9 bases from J, with 21 bases in between. CDR3 length: 15 residues. The CDR3 spells CASSPPQRGRGEQFF. The DNA for the CDR3 is TGTGCCAGCTCCCCCCCCCAACGAGGACGGGGTGAGCAGTTCTTC. The full variable domain, completed using reference TRBV18 and TRBJ2-1, is NAGVMQNPRHLVRRRGQEARLRCSPMKGHSHVYWYRQLPEEGLKFMVYLQKENIIDESGMPKERFSAEFPKEGPSILRIQQVVRGDSAAYFCASSPPQRGRGEQFFGPGTRLTVL.

V is TRBV18 and J is TRBJ2-5, with D possibly TRBD2 on 5 matching bases. The CDR3 has 14 amino acids. The germline gives CDR1 KGHSH, CDR2 LQKENI. Trimming removed 1 base at V and 1 base at J, with 7 bases between. The CDR3, as DNA: TGTGCCAGCTCACCACTAGCGTCCCAAGAGACCCAGTACTTC. Translation: CASSPLASQETQYF. Together with reference TRBV18 and TRBJ2-5, the CDR3 gives the full variable domain: NAGVMQNPRHLVRRRGQEARLRCSPMKGHSHVYWYRQLPEEGLKFMVYLQKENIIDESGMPKERFSAEFPKEGPSILRIQQVVRGDSAAYFCASSPLASQETQYFGPGTRLLVL.

The chain combines TRBV5-4 with TRBJ2-4; TRBD1 matches 9 bases. CDR1 SGHNT and CDR2 YYREEE come from the germline V gene (reference sequence). This CDR3 comprises 15 residues. V shed 3 bases, J shed 3 bases, and the junction held 4 bases outside the gene matches. In DNA form, the CDR3 reads TGTGCCAGCAGCTCCGGGACAGGGAACAAAAACATTCAGTACTTC. Its translation is CASSSGTGNKNIQYF.

J is TRBJ1-1 and V is TRBV29-1; 7 bases agree with TRBD1. The CDR3 runs to 14 residues. V gave up 3 bases and J gave up 4 bases; unmatched junction bases: 8. Germline-derived CDR1 and CDR2 are SQVTM and ANQGSEA. CDR3 coding DNA: TGCAGCGTTGACAGGTGGCAGGGGGGCACTGAAGCTTTCTTT. Protein sequence: CSVDRWQGGTEAFF.

V usage is TRBV18 and J usage is TRBJ2-1, with TRBD2 identical over 10 bases. Unmatched junction bases numbered 6, after V lost 2 bases and J lost 8 bases. CDR3 length equals 15 residues. Germline lookup yields CDR1 KGHSH and CDR2 LQKENI. CDR3 amino acids: CASSPALAGDHEQFF. In DNA, the CDR3 is TGTGCCAGCTCACCAGCCCTAGCGGGAGACCATGAGCAGTTCTTC.

This rearrangement joins TRBV6-5 to TRBJ2-3; perhaps TRBD2 as D (5 bases). Germline V gene sequence: CDR1 MNHEY, CDR2 SVGAGI. The ends were cut back, 7 bases at V and 0 bases at J, with 14 bases in the middle. This CDR3 contains 15 residues. CDR3 region: CASTPLRRSTDTQYF. CDR3 nucleotides: TGTGCCAGCACTCCCCTACGGAGGAGCACAGATACGCAGTATTTT.

In this sample, this clone turned up a few times. The V call is TRBV6-5, the J call TRBJ1-2; unclear D gene. The germline V gene has CDR1 MNHEY and CDR2 SVGAGI. V was shortened by 6 bases and J by 4 bases, with 18 bases between the two germline ends. The CDR3 runs to 15 residues. CDR3 loop: CASSPTRSISYGYTF. CDR3 in DNA: TGTGCCAGCAGCCCGACGAGGTCGATCTCCTATGGCTACACCTTC.

J is TRBJ1-5 and V is TRBV29-1, with 7 nucleotides matching TRBD1. Germline V lookup: CDR1 SQVTM, CDR2 ANQGSEA. Trimming cost V 6 bases and J 6 bases; bases outside gene matches: 20. The CDR3 consists of 17 residues. The CDR3 here is CSVTTFETGESGQPQHF. For the CDR3, the DNA is TGCAGCGTCACAACCTTTGAAACAGGGGAATCTGGTCAGCCCCAGCATTTT.

The chain couples TRBV18 to TRBJ2-5, with a tentative D call TRBD2 (6 bases). The CDR3 length is 15 residues. The V end was cut by 2 bases, the J end by 3 bases, with 13 bases between. The germline V gene encodes CDR1 KGHSH and CDR2 LQKENI. The CDR3, as DNA: TGTGCCAGCTCACCAGTCGCGGGAACCGAAGAGACCCAGTACTTC. The encoded protein is CASSPVAGTEETQYF.

The DNA of the CDR3 is TGTGCCAGTAGTATGAAGATGAGTGAGCAGTACTTC. This sequence encodes CASSMKMSEQYF. The chain is built from TRBV19 and TRBJ2-7, with D unresolved. Germline CDR1 is LNHDA and CDR2 is SQIVND (reference sequence). The CDR3 has 12 residues. V lost 3 bases, J lost 7 bases, and 10 bases lay in between.

This clone was observed once. The DNA of the CDR3 is TGTGCCAGCAGCTCCGGGACAGTTAATGAAAAACTGTTTTTT. Encoded protein: CASSSGTVNEKLFF. V gene TRBV13 combines with J gene TRBJ1-4, with TRBD1 identical over 7 bases. The germline V gene has CDR1 PRHDT and CDR2 FYEKMQ (reference sequence). Trimming removed 4 bases from V and 4 bases from J; junction bases left unmatched: 3. The CDR3 runs 14 residues. The variable domain in full, with the rest retrieved from reference TRBV13 and TRBJ1-4, is AAGVIQSPRHLIKEKRETATLKCYPIPRHDTVYWYQQGPGQDPQFLISFYEKMQSDKGSIPDRFSAQQFSDYHSELNMSSLELGDSALYFCASSSGTVNEKLFFGSGTQLSVL.

This clone has just one count. The chain links TRBV10-1 to TRBJ2-3; tentatively, D is TRBD2 (5 bases). This CDR3 comprises 15 residues. Trimming stripped 2 bases from V and 1 base from J, with 10 bases between. Germline lookup yields CDR1 WNHNN and CDR2 SYGVQD (reference sequence). The DNA of the CDR3 is TGCGCCAGCAGTGAGAACCCAGCGGGCACAGATACGCAGTATTTT. This translates into CASSENPAGTDTQYF.

CDR3 nucleotides: TGTGCCAGCAGTTTAGTCGGGACAGATACGCAGTATTTT. Its translation: CASSLVGTDTQYF. The chain recombines TRBV28 with TRBJ2-3; D is uncertain. The germline CDR1 and CDR2 sequences are MDHEN and SYDVKM. This CDR3 is built from 13 residues. Trimming left V 2 bases short and J 3 bases short, with 6 bases between.

This chain uses TRBV28 with TRBJ2-4; 7 positions match TRBD1. The germline V gene has CDR1 MDHEN and CDR2 SYDVKM. The length of the CDR3 is 11 residues. This CDR3 is CAGGAKNIQYF. Written as DNA, the CDR3 is TGTGCAGGGGGCGCCAAAAACATTCAGTACTTC.

J is TRBJ2-1 and V is TRBV6-6; D gene ambiguous. The V gene's germline CDR1 is MNHNY and CDR2 SVGAGI (reference sequence). V shed 6 bases and J shed 6 bases, with 15 bases lying between them. The CDR3 is 14 amino acids. CDR3 protein: CASSPDLVGNEQFF. In nucleotides, the CDR3 is TGTGCCAGCAGCCCCGACTTGGTTGGCAATGAGCAGTTCTTC.

The genes are TRBV5-1 and TRBJ1-1, with D possibly TRBD1 on 6 matching bases. The CDR3 spans 15 residues. CDR1 is SGHRS and CDR2 is YFSETQ in the germline V gene. Trimming pared 0 bases from V and 5 bases from J, leaving 14 bases between. Here the CDR3 DNA reads TGCGCCAGCAGCTTGGGGGGAGGGGGGACGACTGAAGCTTTCTTT. Encoded protein: CASSLGGGGTTEAFF.

This clone was found a few times. The V call is TRBV7-2, the J call TRBJ2-7; a weak D match, TRBD1 (6 bases). The CDR3 extends over 17 amino acids. V dropped 2 bases and J dropped 0 bases, with 17 bases sitting between them. The germline CDR1 and CDR2 sequences are SGHTA and FQGNSA. The CDR3 protein is CASSLSSIGTYSYEQYF. The DNA for the CDR3 is TGTGCCAGCAGCTTAAGTAGTATCGGGACATACTCCTACGAGCAGTACTTC.